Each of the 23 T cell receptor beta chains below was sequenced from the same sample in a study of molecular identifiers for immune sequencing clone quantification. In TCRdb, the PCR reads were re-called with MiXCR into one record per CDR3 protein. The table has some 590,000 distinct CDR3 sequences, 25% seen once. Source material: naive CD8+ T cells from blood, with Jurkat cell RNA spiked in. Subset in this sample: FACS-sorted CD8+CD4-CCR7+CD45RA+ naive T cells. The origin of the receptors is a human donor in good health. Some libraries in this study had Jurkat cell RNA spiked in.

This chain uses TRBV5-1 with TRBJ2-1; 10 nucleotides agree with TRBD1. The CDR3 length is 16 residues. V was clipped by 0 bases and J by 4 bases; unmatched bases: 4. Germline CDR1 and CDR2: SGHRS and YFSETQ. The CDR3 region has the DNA TGCGCCAGCAGCTTGGATGGGACAGGGGTGTACAATGAGCAGTTCTTC. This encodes CASSLDGTGVYNEQFF.

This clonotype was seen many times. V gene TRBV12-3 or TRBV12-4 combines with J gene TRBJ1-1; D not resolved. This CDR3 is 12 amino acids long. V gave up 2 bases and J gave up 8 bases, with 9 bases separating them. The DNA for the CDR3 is TGTGCCAGCAGTTTATGGGGAGAAGAAGCTTTCTTT. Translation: CASSLWGEEAFF.

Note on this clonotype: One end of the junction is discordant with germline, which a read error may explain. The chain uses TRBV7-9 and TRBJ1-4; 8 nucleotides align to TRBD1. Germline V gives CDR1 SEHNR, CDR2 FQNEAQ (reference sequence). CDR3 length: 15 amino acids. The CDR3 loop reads CASSDSGQGNGKLFF. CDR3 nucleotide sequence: TGTGCCAGCAGCGATTCTGGACAGGGTAATGGAAAACTGTTTTTT.

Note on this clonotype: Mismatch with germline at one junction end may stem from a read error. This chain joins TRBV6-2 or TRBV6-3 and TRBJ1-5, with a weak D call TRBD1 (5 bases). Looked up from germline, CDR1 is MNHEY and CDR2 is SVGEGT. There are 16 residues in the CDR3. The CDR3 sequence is CASSYSGTFANPPQHF. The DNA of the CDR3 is TGTGCCAGCAGTTACTCCGGGACCTTCGCCAATCCGCCCCAGCATTTT.

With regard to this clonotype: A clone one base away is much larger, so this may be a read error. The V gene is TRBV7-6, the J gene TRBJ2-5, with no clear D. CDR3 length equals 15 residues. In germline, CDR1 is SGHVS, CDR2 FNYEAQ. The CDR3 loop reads CASSQARSAQGTQYF. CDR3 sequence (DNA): TGTGCCAGCAGCCAGGCTAGAAGCGCCCAAGGGACCCAGTACTTC.

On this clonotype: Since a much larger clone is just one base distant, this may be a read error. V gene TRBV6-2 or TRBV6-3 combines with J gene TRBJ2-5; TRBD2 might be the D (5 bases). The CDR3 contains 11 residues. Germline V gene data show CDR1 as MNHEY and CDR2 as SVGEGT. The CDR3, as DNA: TGTGCCGGCAGTTACCGGACTACCCAGTACTTC. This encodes CAGSYRTTQYF.

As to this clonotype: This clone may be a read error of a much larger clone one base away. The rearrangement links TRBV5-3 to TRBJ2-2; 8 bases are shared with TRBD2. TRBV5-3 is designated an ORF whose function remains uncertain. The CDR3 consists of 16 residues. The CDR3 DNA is TGTGCCAGCAGCTGGGAGCGGGGGAGGGACACCGGGGAGCTGTTTTTT. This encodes CASSWERGRDTGELFF.

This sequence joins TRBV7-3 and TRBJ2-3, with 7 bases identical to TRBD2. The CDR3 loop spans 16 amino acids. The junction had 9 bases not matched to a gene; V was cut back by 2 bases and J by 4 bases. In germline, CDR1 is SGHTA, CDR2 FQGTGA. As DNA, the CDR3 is TGTGCCAGCAGCTTACGACTAGAGGGAGGGCCAGATACGCAGTATTTT. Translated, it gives CASSLRLEGGPDTQYF.

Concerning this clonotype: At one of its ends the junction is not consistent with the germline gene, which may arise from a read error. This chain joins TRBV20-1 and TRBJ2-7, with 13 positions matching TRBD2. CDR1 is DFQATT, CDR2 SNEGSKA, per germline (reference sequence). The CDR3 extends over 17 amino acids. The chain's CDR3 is CSARPRTSGGRPYEQHF. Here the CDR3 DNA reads TGCAGTGCTAGACCTAGGACTAGCGGGGGCCGACCCTACGAGCAGCACTTC.

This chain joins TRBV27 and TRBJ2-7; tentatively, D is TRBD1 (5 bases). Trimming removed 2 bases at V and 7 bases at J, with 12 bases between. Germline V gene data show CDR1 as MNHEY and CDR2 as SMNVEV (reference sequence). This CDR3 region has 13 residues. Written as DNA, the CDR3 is TGTGCCAGCAGTTTAACAGCAGGGAATGAGCAGTACTTC. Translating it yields CASSLTAGNEQYF.

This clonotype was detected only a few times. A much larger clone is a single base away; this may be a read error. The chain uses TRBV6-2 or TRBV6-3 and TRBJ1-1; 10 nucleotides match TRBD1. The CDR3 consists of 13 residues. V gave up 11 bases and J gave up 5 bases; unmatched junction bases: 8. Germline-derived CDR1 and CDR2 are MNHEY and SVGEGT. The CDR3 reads CAGKGQGLTEAFF. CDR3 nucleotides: TGTGCCGGCAAGGGACAGGGGCTGACTGAAGCTTTCTTT.

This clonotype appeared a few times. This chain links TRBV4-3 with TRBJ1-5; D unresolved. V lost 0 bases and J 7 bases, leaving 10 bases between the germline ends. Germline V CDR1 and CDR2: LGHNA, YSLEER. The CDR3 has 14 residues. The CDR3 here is CASSQDVVGQPQHF. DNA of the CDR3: TGCGCCAGCAGCCAAGATGTGGTGGGGCAGCCCCAGCATTTT.

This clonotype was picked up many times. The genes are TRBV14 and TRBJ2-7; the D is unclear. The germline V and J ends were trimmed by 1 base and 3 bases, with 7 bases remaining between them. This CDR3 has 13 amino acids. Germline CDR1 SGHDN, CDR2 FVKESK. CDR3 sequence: CASSQVSYYEQYF. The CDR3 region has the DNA TGTGCCAGCAGCCAAGTCAGCTACTACGAGCAGTACTTC.

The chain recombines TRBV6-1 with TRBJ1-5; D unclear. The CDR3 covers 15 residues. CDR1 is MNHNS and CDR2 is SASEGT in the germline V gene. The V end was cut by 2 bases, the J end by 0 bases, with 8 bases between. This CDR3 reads CASSENGISNQPQHF. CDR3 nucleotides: TGTGCCAGCAGTGAAAACGGGATTAGCAATCAGCCCCAGCATTTT.

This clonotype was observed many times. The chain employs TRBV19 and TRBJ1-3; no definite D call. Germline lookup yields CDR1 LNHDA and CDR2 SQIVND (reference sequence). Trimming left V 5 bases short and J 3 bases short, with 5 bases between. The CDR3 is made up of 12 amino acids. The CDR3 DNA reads TGTGCCAGTAGTCCGGATGGAAACACCATATATTTT. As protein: CASSPDGNTIYF.

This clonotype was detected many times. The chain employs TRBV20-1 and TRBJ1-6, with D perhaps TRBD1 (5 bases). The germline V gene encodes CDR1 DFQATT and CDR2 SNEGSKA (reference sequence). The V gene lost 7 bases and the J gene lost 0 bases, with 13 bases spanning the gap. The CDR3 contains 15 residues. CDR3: CSVRDGFSYNSPLHF. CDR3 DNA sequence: TGCAGTGTTAGGGACGGATTCTCCTATAATTCACCCCTCCACTTT.

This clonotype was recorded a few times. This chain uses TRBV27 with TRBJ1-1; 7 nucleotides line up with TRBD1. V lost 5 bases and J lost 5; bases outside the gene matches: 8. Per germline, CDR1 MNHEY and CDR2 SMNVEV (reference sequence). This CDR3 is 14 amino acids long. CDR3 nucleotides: TGTGCCAGCAGTCCACGGGACAGTTGGACTGAAGCTTTCTTT. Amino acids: CASSPRDSWTEAFF.

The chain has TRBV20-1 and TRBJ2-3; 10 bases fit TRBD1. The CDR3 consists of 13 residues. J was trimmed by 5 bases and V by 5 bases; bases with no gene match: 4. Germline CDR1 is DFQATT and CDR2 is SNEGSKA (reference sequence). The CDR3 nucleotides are TGCAGTGCTGTTGACAGGGGGCGAGATACGCAGTATTTT. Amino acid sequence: CSAVDRGRDTQYF.

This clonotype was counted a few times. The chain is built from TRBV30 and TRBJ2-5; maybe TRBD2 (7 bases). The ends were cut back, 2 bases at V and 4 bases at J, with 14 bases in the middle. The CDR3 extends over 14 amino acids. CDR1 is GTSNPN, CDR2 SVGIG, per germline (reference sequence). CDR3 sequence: CAWSYLAGAETQYF. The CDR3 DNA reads TGTGCCTGGAGTTATCTGGCGGGGGCAGAGACCCAGTACTTC.

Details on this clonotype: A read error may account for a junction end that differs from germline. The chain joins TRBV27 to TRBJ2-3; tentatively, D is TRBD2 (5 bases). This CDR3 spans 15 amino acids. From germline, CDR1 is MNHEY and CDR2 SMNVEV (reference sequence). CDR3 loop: CANSPTTRGTDTQYF. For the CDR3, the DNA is TGTGCCAACAGTCCGACAACTAGAGGCACAGATACGCAGTATTTT.

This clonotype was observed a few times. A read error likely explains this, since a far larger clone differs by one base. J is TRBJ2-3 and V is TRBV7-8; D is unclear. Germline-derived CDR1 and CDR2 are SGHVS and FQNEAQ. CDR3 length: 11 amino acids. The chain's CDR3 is CAGSGTDTQYF. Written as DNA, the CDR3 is TGTGCCGGCAGCGGCACAGATACGCAGTATTTT.

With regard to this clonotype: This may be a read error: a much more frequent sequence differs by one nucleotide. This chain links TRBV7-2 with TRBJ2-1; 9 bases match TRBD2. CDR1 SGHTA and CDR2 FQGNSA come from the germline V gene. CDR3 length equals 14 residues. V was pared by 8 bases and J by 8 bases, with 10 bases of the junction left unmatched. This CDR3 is CASRVPGLAYEQFF. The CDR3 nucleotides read TGTGCCAGCCGCGTACCGGGACTAGCCTATGAGCAGTTCTTC.

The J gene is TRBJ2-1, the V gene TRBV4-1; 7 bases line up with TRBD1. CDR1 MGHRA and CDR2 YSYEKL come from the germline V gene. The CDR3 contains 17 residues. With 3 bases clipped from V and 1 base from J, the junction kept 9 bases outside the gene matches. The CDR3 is CASSQAIQGNSYNEQFF. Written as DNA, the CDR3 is TGCGCCAGCAGCCAGGCAATACAGGGGAATTCCTACAATGAGCAGTTCTTC.